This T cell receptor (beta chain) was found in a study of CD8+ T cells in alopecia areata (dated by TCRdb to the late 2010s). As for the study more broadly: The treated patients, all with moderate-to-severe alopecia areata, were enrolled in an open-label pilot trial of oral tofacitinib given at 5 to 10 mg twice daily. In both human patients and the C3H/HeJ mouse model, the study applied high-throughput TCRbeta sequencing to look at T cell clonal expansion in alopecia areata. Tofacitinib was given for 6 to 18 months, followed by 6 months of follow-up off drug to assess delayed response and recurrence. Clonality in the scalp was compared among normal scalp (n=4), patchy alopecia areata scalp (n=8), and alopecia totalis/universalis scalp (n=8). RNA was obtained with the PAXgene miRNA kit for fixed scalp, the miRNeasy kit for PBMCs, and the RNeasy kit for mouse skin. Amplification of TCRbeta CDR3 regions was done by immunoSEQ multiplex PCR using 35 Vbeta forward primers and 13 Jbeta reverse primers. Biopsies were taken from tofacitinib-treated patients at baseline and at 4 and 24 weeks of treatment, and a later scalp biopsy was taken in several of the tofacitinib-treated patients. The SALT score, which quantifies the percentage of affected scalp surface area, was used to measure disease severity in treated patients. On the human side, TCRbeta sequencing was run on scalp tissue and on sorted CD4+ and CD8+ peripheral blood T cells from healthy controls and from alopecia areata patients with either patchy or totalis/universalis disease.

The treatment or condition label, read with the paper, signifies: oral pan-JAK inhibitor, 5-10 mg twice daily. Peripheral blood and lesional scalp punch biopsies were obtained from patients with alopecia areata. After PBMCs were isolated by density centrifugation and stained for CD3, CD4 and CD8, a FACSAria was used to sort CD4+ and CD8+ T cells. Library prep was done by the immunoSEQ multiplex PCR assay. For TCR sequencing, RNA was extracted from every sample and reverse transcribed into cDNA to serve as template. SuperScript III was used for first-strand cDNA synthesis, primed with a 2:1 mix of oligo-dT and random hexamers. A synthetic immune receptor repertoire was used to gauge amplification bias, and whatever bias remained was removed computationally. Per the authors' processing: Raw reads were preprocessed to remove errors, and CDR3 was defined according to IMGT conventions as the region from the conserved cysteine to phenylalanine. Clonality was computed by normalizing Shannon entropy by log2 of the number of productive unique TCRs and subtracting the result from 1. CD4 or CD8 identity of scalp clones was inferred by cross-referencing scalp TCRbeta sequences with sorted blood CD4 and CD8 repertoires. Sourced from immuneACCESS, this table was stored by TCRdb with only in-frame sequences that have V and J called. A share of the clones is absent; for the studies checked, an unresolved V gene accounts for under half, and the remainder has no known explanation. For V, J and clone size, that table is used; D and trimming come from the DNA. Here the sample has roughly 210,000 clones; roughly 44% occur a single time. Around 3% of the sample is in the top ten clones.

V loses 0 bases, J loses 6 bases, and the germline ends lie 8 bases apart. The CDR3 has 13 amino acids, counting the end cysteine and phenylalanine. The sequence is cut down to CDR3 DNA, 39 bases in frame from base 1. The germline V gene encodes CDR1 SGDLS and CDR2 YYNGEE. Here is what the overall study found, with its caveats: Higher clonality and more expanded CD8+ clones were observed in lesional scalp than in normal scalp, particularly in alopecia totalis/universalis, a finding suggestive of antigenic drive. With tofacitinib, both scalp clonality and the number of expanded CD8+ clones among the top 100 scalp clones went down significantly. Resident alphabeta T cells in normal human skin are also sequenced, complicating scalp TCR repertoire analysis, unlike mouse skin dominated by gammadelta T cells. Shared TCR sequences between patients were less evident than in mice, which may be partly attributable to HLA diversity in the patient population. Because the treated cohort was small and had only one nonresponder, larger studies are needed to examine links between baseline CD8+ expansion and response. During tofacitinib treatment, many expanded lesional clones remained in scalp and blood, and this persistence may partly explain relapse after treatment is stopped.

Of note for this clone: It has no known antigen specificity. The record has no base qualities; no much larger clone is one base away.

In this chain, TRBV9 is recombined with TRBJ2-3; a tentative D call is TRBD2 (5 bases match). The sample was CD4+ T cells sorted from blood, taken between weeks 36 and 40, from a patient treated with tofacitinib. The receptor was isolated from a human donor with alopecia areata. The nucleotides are TGTGCCAGCAGCGTAGGGCGGGCGGATACGCAGTATTTT. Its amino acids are CASSVGRADTQYF.